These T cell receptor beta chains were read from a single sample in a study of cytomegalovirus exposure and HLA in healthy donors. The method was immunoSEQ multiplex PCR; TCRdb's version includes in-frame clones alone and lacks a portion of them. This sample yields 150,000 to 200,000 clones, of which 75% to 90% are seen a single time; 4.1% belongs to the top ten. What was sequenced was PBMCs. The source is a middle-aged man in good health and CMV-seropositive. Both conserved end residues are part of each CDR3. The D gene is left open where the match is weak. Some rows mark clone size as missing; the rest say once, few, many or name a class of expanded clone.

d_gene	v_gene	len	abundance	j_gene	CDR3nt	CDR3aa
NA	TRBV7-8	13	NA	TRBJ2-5	TGTGCCAGCAGACAGGGTGGCCAAGAGACCCAGTACTTC	CASRQGGQETQYF
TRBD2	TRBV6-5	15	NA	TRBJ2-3	TGTGCCAGCAGATATAGACTAGCGGGGACAGATACGCAGTATTTT	CASRYRLAGTDTQYF
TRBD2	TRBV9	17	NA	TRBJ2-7	TGTGCCAGCAGCTCCGGACTAGCGGGTGCGGCGATGGGGGAGCAGTACTTC	CASSSGLAGAAMGEQYF
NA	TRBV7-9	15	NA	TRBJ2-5	TGTGCCAGCAGCTTTAGAACAGGAACCAAAGAGACCCAGTACTTC	CASSFRTGTKETQYF
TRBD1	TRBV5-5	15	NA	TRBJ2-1	TGTGCCAGCAGCTTTCGACAGGGGGCGTACAATGAGCAGTTCTTC	CASSFRQGAYNEQFF
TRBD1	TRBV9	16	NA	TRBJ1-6	TGTGCCAGCAGCCCCCAGCCGGACAGGTTGAATTCACCCCTCCACTTT	CASSPQPDRLNSPLHF
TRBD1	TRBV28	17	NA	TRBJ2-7	TGTGCCAGCAGTCCCCCACAGGGGTCAATCGGCTCCTACGAGCAGTACTTC	CASSPPQGSIGSYEQYF
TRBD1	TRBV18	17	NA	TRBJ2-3	TGTGCCAGCTCAGCGACAGGGGCCTTTGTGAGCACAGATACGCAGTATTTT	CASSATGAFVSTDTQYF
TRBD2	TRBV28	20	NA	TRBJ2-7	TGTGCCAGCAGTTTGAGAAGATCCCAACTAGCGGGAGGGTACACCTACGAGCAGTACTTC	CASSLRRSQLAGGYTYEQYF
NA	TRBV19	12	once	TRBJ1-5	TGTGCCAGTAGGGAGTTCAATCAGCCCCAGCATTTT	CASREFNQPQHF
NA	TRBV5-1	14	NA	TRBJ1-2	TGCGCCAGCAGCTTGGAAAGCGGAAACTATGGCTACACCTTC	CASSLESGNYGYTF
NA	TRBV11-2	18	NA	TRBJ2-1	TGTGCCAGCAGCTTAAGGGCCAGGGGACGGAGCCCGAACAATGAGCAGTTCTTC	CASSLRARGRSPNNEQFF
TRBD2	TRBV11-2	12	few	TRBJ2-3	TGTGCCAGCAGCTTAGGCGGGGGAGGGCAGTATTTT	CASSLGGGGQYF
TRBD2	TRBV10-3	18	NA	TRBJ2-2	TGTGCCATCACGGTTGGCAGTAGCGGGATCTCGAACACCGGGGAGCTGTTTTTT	CAITVGSSGISNTGELFF
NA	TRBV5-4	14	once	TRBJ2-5	TGTGCCAGCAGCCAGACAGGAGCACAAGAGACCCAGTACTTC	CASSQTGAQETQYF
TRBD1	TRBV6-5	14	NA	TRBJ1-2	TGTGCCAGCAGTTGGACAGGGGGTGACTATGGCTACACCTTC	CASSWTGGDYGYTF
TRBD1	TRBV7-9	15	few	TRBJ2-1	TGTTCCAGCAGCTTAGGGCCGGACAGGGGGAGTGAGCAGTTCTTC	CSSSLGPDRGSEQFF
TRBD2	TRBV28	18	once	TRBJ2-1	TGTGCCAGCCAAGGGACTAGCGGGAGATTTGGCTCCTACAATGAGCAGTTCTTC	CASQGTSGRFGSYNEQFF
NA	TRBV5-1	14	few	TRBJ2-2	TGCGCCAGCAGCCAGGGGTCGAACACCGGGGAGCTGTTTTTT	CASSQGSNTGELFF
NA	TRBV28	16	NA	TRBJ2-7	TGTGCCAGCAGTTTAGGGACATCCACAGGTTCCTACGAGCAGTACTTC	CASSLGTSTGSYEQYF
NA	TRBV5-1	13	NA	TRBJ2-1	TGCGCCAGCAGCGGAATTCTAGCCACAGAGCAGTTCTTC	CASSGILATEQFF
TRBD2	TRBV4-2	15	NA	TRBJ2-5	TGTGCCAGCAGCCTCTTTCAGCGGGGGGCAGAGACCCAGTACTTC	CASSLFQRGAETQYF
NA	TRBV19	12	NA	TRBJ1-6	TGTGCCAGTAGTATAAGGGAGTCACCCCTCCACTTT	CASSIRESPLHF
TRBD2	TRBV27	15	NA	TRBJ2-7	TGTGCCAGCAGACCCGGACTAGCGGAGTCCTACGAGCAGTACTTC	CASRPGLAESYEQYF
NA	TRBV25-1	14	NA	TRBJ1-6	TGTGCCAGCACAGGGGTTGGGCCTAATTCACCCCTCCACTTT	CASTGVGPNSPLHF
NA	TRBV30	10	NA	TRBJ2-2	TGTGCCTGGTCGGGCGGGGAGCTGTTTTTT	CAWSGGELFF
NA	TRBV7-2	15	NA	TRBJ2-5	TGTGCCAGCAGCTTACGTATCCGGTCCCGGGAGACCCAGTACTTC	CASSLRIRSRETQYF
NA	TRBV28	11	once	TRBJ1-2	TGTGCCAGCAGAACAGTCTATGGCTACACCTTC	CASRTVYGYTF
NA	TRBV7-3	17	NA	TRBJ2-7	TGTGCCAGCCAAGGAGGGTGCGACCAATTTGCCTTATACGAGCAGTACTTC	CASQGGCDQFALYEQYF
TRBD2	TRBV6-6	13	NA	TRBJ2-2	TGTGCCAGCAGATTAGGGAGGGCCGGGGAGCTGTTTTTT	CASRLGRAGELFF
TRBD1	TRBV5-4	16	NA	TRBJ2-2	TGTGCCAGCAGTACCGGGACAGGGGGTCTCACCGGGGAGCTGTTTTTT	CASSTGTGGLTGELFF
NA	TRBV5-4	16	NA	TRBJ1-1	TGTGCCAGCAGCTTGGCCGTAACAACCCTGAACACTGAAGCTTTCTTT	CASSLAVTTLNTEAFF
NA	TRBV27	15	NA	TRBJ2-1	TGTGCCAGCAGTCCCCGGACTGGCACCTACAATGAGCAGTTCTTC	CASSPRTGTYNEQFF